Shown below are 32 T cell receptor beta chains from a single sample sequenced in a study of shared clonotypes between healthy human individuals. Clones were read by immunoSEQ multiplex PCR, and TCRdb kept only the in-frame ones, dropping some. The table lists over a million clones, 95% to 97% of them singletons. The sequenced sample was naive CD4+ T cells sorted from blood. Subset indicated: CD45RA+ positively selected. All receptors derive from a man aged 30 to 45 in good health.

This sequence joins TRBV5-6 and TRBJ2-7, with D possibly TRBD1 on 5 matching bases. Germline CDR1 is SGHDT and CDR2 is YYEEEE. Trimming shortened V by 2 bases and J by 6 bases, and 12 bases separated the two germline ends. The CDR3 has 13 amino acids. CDR3 DNA sequence: TGTGCCAGCAGCTTTTTAAGACAGACCGAGCAGTACTTC. Protein sequence: CASSFLRQTEQYF.

The chain is built from TRBV9 and TRBJ2-3, with D unclear. V shed 0 bases and J shed 2 bases, with 7 bases lying between them. The CDR3 loop spans 14 amino acids. The germline V gene encodes CDR1 SGDLS and CDR2 YYNGEE. CDR3 nucleotide sequence: TGTGCCAGCAGCGTAGGGCAGGTCACAGATACGCAGTATTTT. Encoded protein: CASSVGQVTDTQYF.

V gene TRBV7-6 combines with J gene TRBJ1-1; no reliable D call. There are 15 residues in the CDR3. From germline, CDR1 is SGHVS and CDR2 FNYEAQ. The V end lost 1 base, the J end lost 3 bases, and 12 bases lay between the germline ends. CDR3 sequence (DNA): TGTGCCAGCAGCTTAGGAGGCAAGGGTGACACTGAAGCTTTCTTT. Translated: CASSLGGKGDTEAFF.

The chain links TRBV2 to TRBJ2-1; D possibly matches TRBD1 or TRBD2 (5 bases each). The V end lost 9 bases, the J end lost 8 bases, and 11 bases lay between the germline ends. The CDR3 contains 11 residues. Looked up from germline, CDR1 is SNHLY and CDR2 is FYNNEI. In DNA, the CDR3 is TGTGCCAGTTTGAGGGGCGATGAGCAGTTCTTC. It encodes CASLRGDEQFF.

This chain links TRBV19 with TRBJ2-3, with TRBD2 matching over 8 bases. With 11 bases clipped from V and 5 bases from J, the junction kept 12 bases outside the gene matches. Germline CDR1 is LNHDA and CDR2 is SQIVND (reference sequence). This CDR3 spans 14 amino acids. The CDR3 nucleotides read TGTGCCTACGCCGGGACTAGTAGGAGAGATACGCAGTATTTT. Translation: CAYAGTSRRDTQYF.

The chain has TRBV11-2 and TRBJ2-7; 7 nucleotides match TRBD1. The CDR3 consists of 13 residues. V dropped 4 bases and J dropped 5; count of bases not matched to a gene: 5. Germline V gene lookup returns CDR1 SGHAT and CDR2 FQNNGV. DNA for the CDR3: TGTGCCAGCAGCTGGGACAGAAGAAACGAGCAGTACTTC. Translated, it gives CASSWDRRNEQYF.

The rearrangement joins TRBV11-2 to TRBJ2-1; D gene uncertain. From germline, CDR1 is SGHAT and CDR2 FQNNGV. The CDR3 sequence is 17 residues long. V was trimmed by 3 bases and J by 1 base, leaving 16 bases between them. CDR3 amino acids: CASSLFPGGMSYNEQFF. The CDR3 bases are TGTGCCAGCAGCTTGTTCCCCGGCGGTATGTCCTACAATGAGCAGTTCTTC.

Details on this clone: The sample holds other DNA sequences that translate to the same CDR3. This chain connects TRBV9 to TRBJ2-2; D not certain. V gave up 0 bases and J gave up 3 bases, with 6 bases separating them. The CDR3 is 14 amino acids. In germline, CDR1 is SGDLS, CDR2 YYNGEE. The CDR3 sequence is CASSVELYTGELFF. In DNA form, the CDR3 reads TGTGCCAGCAGCGTAGAACTATACACCGGGGAGCTGTTTTTT.

The chain employs TRBV27 and TRBJ2-7, with 11 bases aligning to TRBD2. CDR1 is MNHEY and CDR2 is SMNVEV in the germline V gene (reference sequence). The trim removed 2 bases at V and 4 bases at J, leaving 10 bases unmatched. The CDR3 is made up of 17 amino acids. CDR3 sequence (DNA): TGTGCCAGCAGTTTACTACCTTTAGCGGGAGGGCCTTACGAGCAGTACTTC. It specifies CASSLLPLAGGPYEQYF.

This clone appeared a single time. This chain joins TRBV6-5 and TRBJ1-3, with 9 bases that match TRBD1. This CDR3 spans 15 amino acids. The germline V gene encodes CDR1 MNHEY and CDR2 SVGAGI. Trimming removed 4 bases from V and 4 bases from J; junction bases left unmatched: 5. The CDR3 DNA reads as TGTGCCAGCAGTTCGGACAGGGGTTCAGGAAACACCATATATTTT. Translation: CASSSDRGSGNTIYF.

This clone was detected a few times. This chain joins TRBV5-1 and TRBJ2-2; TRBD1 agrees at 7 bases. The germline V gene has CDR1 SGHRS and CDR2 YFSETQ. The CDR3 is 15 residues long. Germline trimming cut 4 bases from V and 4 bases from J; bases unmatched to any gene: 7. The CDR3, as DNA: TGCGCCAGCAGCCGCAACAGGGGTGGCACCGGGGAGCTGTTTTTT. This translates into CASSRNRGGTGELFF.

The rearrangement uses TRBV2 and TRBJ1-5; 9 bases match TRBD1. Germline lookup yields CDR1 SNHLY and CDR2 FYNNEI. The length of the CDR3 is 15 residues. V trimming: 5 bases; J trimming: 6 bases; junction bases outside the gene matches: 8. The CDR3 nucleotides read TGTGCCAGCAGTCTAACAGGGGGCGAGGTTCAGCCCCAGCATTTT. Its protein product is CASSLTGGEVQPQHF.

Concerning this clone itself: This same CDR3 is encoded by further DNA sequences in the sample. The chain employs TRBV5-1 and TRBJ2-1; D is unresolved. The CDR3 runs to 12 residues. V lost 4 bases and J 5 bases, leaving 7 bases between the germline ends. Germline lookup yields CDR1 SGHRS and CDR2 YFSETQ. CDR3 protein: CASSLLDNEQFF. CDR3 nucleotides: TGCGCCAGCAGCCTACTGGACAATGAGCAGTTCTTC.

The V call is TRBV29-1, the J call TRBJ2-7; D may be TRBD1 or TRBD2 (6 bases each). The V and J ends lost 5 bases and 5 bases respectively, with 13 bases between them. The CDR3 runs to 12 residues. Germline loops: CDR1 SQVTM, CDR2 ANQGSEA. For the CDR3, the DNA is TGCAGCGTTAATCCGGGGGCCGACGAGCAGTACTTC. Its protein is CSVNPGADEQYF.

V usage is TRBV6-5 and J usage is TRBJ1-5, with no clear D. V gave up 0 bases and J gave up 3 bases, with 9 bases separating them. This CDR3 region has 15 residues. The V gene's germline CDR1 is MNHEY and CDR2 SVGAGI. The DNA for the CDR3 is TGTGCCAGCAGTTACTCTTTGGGAAACAATCAGCCCCAGCATTTT. It codes for CASSYSLGNNQPQHF.

The chain links TRBV7-9 to TRBJ1-3, with TRBD1 matching over 8 bases. This CDR3 region has 17 residues. Trimming cost V 3 bases and J 4 bases; bases outside gene matches: 11. In germline, CDR1 is SEHNR, CDR2 FQNEAQ (reference sequence). The CDR3 is CASSFHPRQGSGNTIYF. The DNA of the CDR3 is TGTGCCAGCAGCTTTCATCCCCGACAGGGGTCGGGAAACACCATATATTTT.

The chain links TRBV7-9 to TRBJ2-3; D could derive from TRBD1 or TRBD2 (5 bases each). The V gene lost 2 bases and the J gene lost 4 bases, with 13 bases spanning the gap. The CDR3 is 15 amino acids. Germline CDR1 and CDR2: SEHNR and FQNEAQ (reference sequence). The CDR3 sequence is CASSLRKRDADTQYF. DNA of the CDR3: TGTGCCAGCAGCTTAAGGAAGAGGGACGCAGATACGCAGTATTTT.

The chain combines TRBV30 with TRBJ2-2; 12 bases map to TRBD2. Germline V gene data show CDR1 as GTSNPN and CDR2 as SVGIG (reference sequence). The CDR3 is 16 amino acids. With V trimmed by 2 bases and J by 4 bases, 5 bases remained unmatched. The CDR3 here is CAWSPLAGGGTGELFF. In DNA, the CDR3 is TGTGCCTGGAGTCCGCTAGCGGGAGGGGGCACCGGGGAGCTGTTTTTT. Full variable domain (outside the CDR3, taken from reference TRBV30 and TRBJ2-2): SQTIHQWPATLVQPVGSPLSLECTVEGTSNPNLYWYRQAAGRGLQLLFYSVGIGQISSEVPQNLSASRPQDRQFILSSKKLLLSDSGFYLCAWSPLAGGGTGELFFGEGSRLTVL.

In this sample, this clone turned up a few times. This chain joins TRBV11-1 and TRBJ1-5, with a tentative D call TRBD1 (5 bases). This CDR3 contains 14 residues. The germline CDR1 and CDR2 sequences are SGHAT and FQDESV (reference sequence). The V and J ends lost 6 bases and 0 bases respectively, with 9 bases between them. CDR3 nucleotide sequence: TGTGCCAGCAGTCACCAGGGTAGCAATCAGCCCCAGCATTTT. Translating it yields CASSHQGSNQPQHF.

The chain uses TRBV7-7 and TRBJ2-3, with D uncertain. This CDR3 has 14 amino acids. Trimming took 1 base from V and 6 from J, leaving 11 bases between them. Germline V gene sequence: CDR1 SSHAT, CDR2 FNYEAQ (reference sequence). The CDR3 region is CASSLGRFGDTQYF. In DNA form, the CDR3 reads TGTGCCAGCAGCTTAGGACGTTTTGGGGATACGCAGTATTTT.

The chain couples TRBV19 to TRBJ1-3; D remains ambiguous. The germline CDR1 and CDR2 sequences are LNHDA and SQIVND (reference sequence). Trimming removed 3 bases from V and 0 bases from J, with 9 bases in between. This CDR3 is built from 15 residues. In DNA form, the CDR3 reads TGTGCCAGTAGTATCTCCTCTCTCTCTGGAAACACCATATATTTT. Protein sequence: CASSISSLSGNTIYF. The entire variable domain, with the rest obtained from reference TRBV19 and TRBJ1-3, is as follows: DGGITQSPKYLFRKEGQNVTLSCEQNLNHDAMYWYRQDPGQGLRLIYYSQIVNDFQKGDIAEGYSVSREKKESFPLTVTSAQKNPTAFYLCASSISSLSGNTIYFGEGSWLTVV.

The chain combines TRBV13 with TRBJ2-5, with D unresolved. Per germline, CDR1 PRHDT and CDR2 FYEKMQ (reference sequence). Trimming took off 5 bases at V and 2 bases at J, with 24 bases between the two ends. The CDR3 loop spans 18 amino acids. This CDR3 reads CASSRTNSFIDPQETQYF. In DNA, the CDR3 is TGTGCCAGCAGCCGAACTAATTCTTTTATCGACCCTCAAGAGACCCAGTACTTC.

This clone was seen a single time. This chain connects TRBV19 to TRBJ2-3; D not certain. Deletions cut 1 base from V and 0 bases from J, with 8 bases between. This CDR3 is built from 15 residues. The germline CDR1 and CDR2 sequences are LNHDA and SQIVND (reference sequence). CDR3 sequence reads: CASSIVVRSTDTQYF. The CDR3 DNA sequence: TGTGCCAGTAGTATAGTGGTTAGAAGCACAGATACGCAGTATTTT.

As regards this clone: This sample also contains other DNA sequences that code for the same CDR3. This chain joins TRBV29-1 and TRBJ1-2, with D possibly TRBD1 on 5 matching bases. V was pared by 4 bases and J by 2 bases, with 14 bases between. The germline V gene encodes CDR1 SQVTM and CDR2 ANQGSEA. CDR3 length: 14 residues. The CDR3 is CSVVGAGTNYGYTF. The CDR3 DNA reads as TGCAGCGTTGTAGGAGCAGGGACGAACTATGGCTACACCTTC.

Here the CDR3 reads CASRAGQNEAFF. The DNA for the CDR3 is TGTGCCAGCAGGGCAGGGCAAAACGAAGCTTTCTTT. This chain uses TRBV28 with TRBJ1-1; D perhaps matches TRBD1 (5 bases). Germline V lookup: CDR1 MDHEN, CDR2 SYDVKM. The CDR3 is made up of 12 amino acids. The ends were cut back, 6 bases at V and 8 bases at J, with 13 bases in the middle.

The rearrangement links TRBV5-1 to TRBJ2-5; D ambiguous. The CDR3 totals 14 residues. Germline V gives CDR1 SGHRS, CDR2 YFSETQ. Deletions cut 1 base from V and 1 base from J, with 8 bases between. CDR3 residues: CASSLLGIQETQYF. The CDR3 DNA sequence: TGCGCCAGCAGCTTGTTGGGGATCCAAGAGACCCAGTACTTC.

The genes are TRBV28 and TRBJ2-5, with unresolved D. Per germline, CDR1 MDHEN and CDR2 SYDVKM. V lost 4 bases to trimming and J lost 4 bases, with 10 bases between them. The length of the CDR3 is 13 residues. CDR3 in DNA: TGTGCCAGCAGTTCGGGCCAAAGAGAGACCCAGTACTTC. It encodes CASSSGQRETQYF.

The CDR3 nucleotides are TGTGCCAGCAGCTTGGGAGCGGGAGTAGGCAATGAGCAGTTCTTC. Translation: CASSLGAGVGNEQFF. The chain joins TRBV5-6 to TRBJ2-1, with TRBD2 identical over 8 bases. This CDR3 comprises 15 residues. Trimming cost V 0 bases and J 6 bases; bases outside gene matches: 5. CDR1 and CDR2 from the germline V gene are SGHDT and YYEEEE.

The V and J genes are TRBV5-4 and TRBJ1-2; possible D gene TRBD1, 6 bases. V was clipped by 0 bases and J by 4 bases, with 13 bases between them. CDR3 length equals 15 residues. CDR1 and CDR2 (germline): SGHNT, YYREEE (reference sequence). The CDR3, as DNA: TGTGCCAGCAGCTTGGGGCCGGGACAACTCTATGGCTACACCTTC. Amino acids: CASSLGPGQLYGYTF.

This clone came up a few times. The chain employs TRBV9 and TRBJ2-7; D remains ambiguous. Germline CDR1 is SGDLS and CDR2 is YYNGEE. CDR3 length: 15 residues. V lost 0 bases, J lost 5 bases, and 15 bases lay in between. The CDR3 reads CASSVVGSRSDEQYF. The CDR3 nucleotides are TGTGCCAGCAGCGTAGTTGGCAGCCGCTCGGACGAGCAGTACTTC.

The gene calls are TRBV18 and TRBJ2-1; no firm D call. The CDR3 is made up of 15 amino acids. Between the trimmed V and J ends, which lost 1 base and 2 bases, there was a span of 9 bases. The germline CDR1 and CDR2 sequences are KGHSH and LQKENI. The CDR3: CASSPQGQAYNEQFF. Written as DNA, the CDR3 is TGTGCCAGCTCACCACAAGGGCAGGCCTACAATGAGCAGTTCTTC. Based on the CDR3 plus reference TRBV18 and TRBJ2-1, the full variable domain is NAGVMQNPRHLVRRRGQEARLRCSPMKGHSHVYWYRQLPEEGLKFMVYLQKENIIDESGMPKERFSAEFPKEGPSILRIQQVVRGDSAAYFCASSPQGQAYNEQFFGPGTRLTVL.

This chain uses TRBV5-4 with TRBJ1-4; 7 bases line up with TRBD1. The CDR3 contains 15 residues. V gave up 4 bases and J gave up 2 bases; unmatched junction bases: 5. Germline V gene lookup returns CDR1 SGHNT and CDR2 YYREEE (reference sequence). DNA of the CDR3: TGTGCCAGCAGCGGTGGACAGGACACTAATGAAAAACTGTTTTTT. Amino acids: CASSGGQDTNEKLFF. The full variable domain, completed using reference TRBV5-4 and TRBJ1-4, is ETGVTQSPTHLIKTRGQQVTLRCSSQSGHNTVSWYQQALGQGPQFIFQYYREEENGRGNFPPRFSGLQFPNYSSELNVNALELDDSALYLCASSGGQDTNEKLFFGSGTQLSVL.